This is a list of T cell receptor beta chains from one sample in a study of CD8 T cells in Susac syndrome. A single record per CDR3 protein comes from TCRdb applying MiXCR to the immunoSEQ multiplex PCR reads. The table has some 77,000 distinct CDR3 sequences, roughly 93% seen once; the top ten hold over 0.12%. The sample was CD4+ T cells from PBMCs. The source of these receptors is a human donor with Susac syndrome. CDR3s include the opening cysteine and the closing phenylalanine or tryptophan. D genes are given only for firm matches. Part of the rows lack a size; the others show once, few, many or a class for expanded clones.

CDR3 protein	CDR3 DNA	J gene	clone size	V gene	D gene
CASSLDRAYEQFF	TGTGCCAGCAGCCTAGACAGGGCGTATGAGCAGTTCTTC	TRBJ2-1	NA	TRBV5-5	TRBD1
CATSQSLGDEQFF	TGTGCCACCAGTCAGTCTCTGGGGGATGAGCAGTTCTTC	TRBJ2-1	NA	TRBV24-1	NA
CATSVNSGANVLTF	TGTGCCACCAGTGTTAACTCTGGGGCCAACGTCCTGACTTTC	TRBJ2-6	NA	TRBV24-1	NA
CASSYEGYEAFF	TGTGCCAGCAGCTATGAGGGATATGAAGCTTTCTTT	TRBJ1-1	NA	TRBV7-2	NA
CSASRDRASEQYF	TGCAGTGCCAGCCGGGACAGAGCCTCCGAGCAGTACTTC	TRBJ2-7	NA	TRBV20-1	TRBD1
CASRPGDGPYEQYF	TGTGCCAGCAGACCCGGGGACGGTCCCTACGAGCAGTACTTC	TRBJ2-7	NA	TRBV4-2	NA
CSAPGTGPYNEQFF	TGCAGCGCCCCCGGGACAGGGCCCTACAATGAGCAGTTCTTC	TRBJ2-1	NA	TRBV29-1	TRBD1
CASNDRGGNSPLHF	TGTGCCAGCAACGACAGGGGCGGCAATTCACCCCTCCACTTT	TRBJ1-6	few	TRBV6-1	TRBD1
CVSSSRGQGNQPQHF	TGTGTCAGCAGCTCCAGGGGACAGGGCAATCAGCCCCAGCATTTT	TRBJ1-5	NA	TRBV7-8	TRBD1
CAISEGGSPGELFF	TGTGCCATCAGTGAGGGAGGCAGTCCTGGGGAGCTGTTTTTT	TRBJ2-2	NA	TRBV10-3	NA
CASSEGAYGYTF	TGTGCCAGCAGTGAAGGTGCCTATGGCTACACCTTC	TRBJ1-2	few	TRBV6-1	NA
CASSILRQPQHF	TGTGCCAGTAGTATCCTTCGACAGCCCCAGCATTTT	TRBJ1-5	NA	TRBV19	NA
CASSQFPGPSTDTQYF	TGCGCCAGCAGCCAGTTCCCGGGACCTTCCACAGATACGCAGTATTTT	TRBJ2-3	NA	TRBV4-3	NA
CASRLGGEIYNEQFF	TGTGCCAGCAGGCTCGGAGGGGAAATCTACAATGAGCAGTTCTTC	TRBJ2-1	NA	TRBV28	NA
CASSWGQRNSGNTIYF	TGCGCCAGCAGCTGGGGACAGCGCAACTCTGGAAACACCATATATTTT	TRBJ1-3	NA	TRBV5-1	TRBD1
CASRTTATGVYEQYF	TGTGCCAGCAGGACAACGGCGACAGGGGTCTACGAGCAGTACTTC	TRBJ2-7	NA	TRBV28	TRBD1
CASSPGTSNGEQFF	TGTGCCAGCAGCCCCGGGACTAGCAATGGTGAGCAGTTCTTC	TRBJ2-1	NA	TRBV6-2/TRBV6-3	TRBD2
CASRLRGILETQYF	TGTGCCAGCCGACTCAGGGGTATCCTAGAGACCCAGTACTTC	TRBJ2-5	NA	TRBV3-1	NA
CASSPRQGWAHEQYF	TGTGCCAGCAGCCCCCGACAGGGATGGGCCCACGAGCAGTACTTC	TRBJ2-7	NA	TRBV11-3	TRBD1
CASSQGGQSVEKLFF	TGTGCCAGCAGCCAAGGGGGACAGTCGGTTGAAAAACTGTTTTTT	TRBJ1-4	NA	TRBV3-1	TRBD1
CATSRRDTGQETQYF	TGTGCCACCAGCAGGCGTGACACGGGCCAAGAGACCCAGTACTTC	TRBJ2-5	NA	TRBV15	NA
CASSPGRGGSEQFF	TGTGCCAGCAGCCCTGGAAGGGGAGGGAGTGAGCAGTTCTTC	TRBJ2-1	NA	TRBV14	TRBD2
CASRFDSGNTIYF	TGTGCCAGCCGTTTTGACTCTGGAAACACCATATATTTT	TRBJ1-3	NA	TRBV12-3/TRBV12-4	NA
CAISEPGQGAQVNEQFF	TGTGCCATCAGCGAACCGGGACAGGGGGCGCAAGTCAATGAGCAGTTCTTC	TRBJ2-1	NA	TRBV10-3	TRBD1
CASTKVRAGTEAFF	TGTGCCAGCACAAAAGTCCGGGCGGGCACTGAAGCTTTCTTT	TRBJ1-1	NA	TRBV6-1	NA
CASSSRGKYEQYF	TGTGCCAGCAGTTCCAGGGGGAAATACGAGCAGTACTTC	TRBJ2-7	NA	TRBV12-3/TRBV12-4	TRBD1
CASSLVLGDEQYF	TGCGCCAGCAGCTTAGTTCTGGGGGACGAGCAGTACTTC	TRBJ2-7	NA	TRBV5-1	NA
CATSDPGTGAYEQYF	TGTGCCACCAGTGATCCCGGGACAGGGGCCTACGAGCAGTACTTC	TRBJ2-7	NA	TRBV24-1	TRBD1
CASSLLGQGVNEQYF	TGTGCCAGCAGCTTACTGGGACAGGGTGTGAACGAGCAGTACTTC	TRBJ2-7	once	TRBV7-8	TRBD1
CATRSVGNYGYTF	TGTGCCACTCGTTCGGTCGGGAACTATGGCTACACCTTC	TRBJ1-2	NA	TRBV6-2/TRBV6-3	NA
CAWQRRDSWSYTF	TGTGCCTGGCAAAGACGGGACTCCTGGAGCTACACCTTC	TRBJ1-2	NA	TRBV30	NA
CASSFSGAFNQPQHF	TGTGCCAGCAGTTTTTCGGGGGCATTCAATCAGCCCCAGCATTTT	TRBJ1-5	NA	TRBV27	NA
CASSPPGGGGIYEQYF	TGTGCCAGCAGTCCCCCGGGGGGGGGAGGTATCTACGAGCAGTACTTC	TRBJ2-7	NA	TRBV27	TRBD2
CASSYSNRGNSPLHF	TGTGCCAGCAGTTACTCGAATAGGGGGAATTCACCCCTCCACTTT	TRBJ1-6	NA	TRBV6-2/TRBV6-3	NA
CASSSVPSLGLDEKLFF	TGTGCCAGCAGTTCGGTCCCGTCATTGGGGCTGGATGAAAAACTGTTTTTT	TRBJ1-4	NA	TRBV28	NA
CSAPFAGQGAEQYF	TGCAGTGCCCCTTTCGCGGGGCAGGGGGCCGAGCAGTACTTC	TRBJ2-7	NA	TRBV20-1	TRBD1
CASRGGRQIEQFF	TGTGCCAGCCGCGGAGGGCGCCAAATCGAGCAGTTCTTC	TRBJ2-1	NA	TRBV28	NA
CASSQLRGSGANVLTF	TGTGCCAGCAGCCAACTCCGGGGTAGTGGGGCCAACGTCCTGACTTTC	TRBJ2-6	NA	TRBV7-3	NA
CASSLGDRTHNSPLHF	TGCGCCAGCAGCTTGGGGGACAGGACACATAATTCACCCCTCCACTTT	TRBJ1-6	NA	TRBV5-1	TRBD1
CASSQDRAGGRSYEQYF	TGCGCCAGCAGCCAAGATCGGGCGGGAGGTCGATCCTACGAGCAGTACTTC	TRBJ2-7	NA	TRBV4-1	TRBD2
CSVGWSSYNEQFF	TGCAGCGTTGGATGGAGCTCCTACAATGAGCAGTTCTTC	TRBJ2-1	NA	TRBV29-1	NA
CASSPRVAGDSYEQYF	TGTGCCAGCAGCCCTCGAGTAGCGGGGGACTCCTACGAGCAGTACTTC	TRBJ2-7	NA	TRBV7-8	TRBD2
CASSQDLAVTDTQYF	TGCGCCAGCAGCCAAGATTTAGCGGTCACAGATACGCAGTATTTT	TRBJ2-3	NA	TRBV4-1	NA
CSAPRDRGYTGELFF	TGCAGTGCTCCCCGGGACAGGGGGTACACCGGGGAGCTGTTTTTT	TRBJ2-2	NA	TRBV20-1	TRBD1
CASRGTVQETQYF	TGTGCCAGTCGGGGGACAGTACAAGAGACCCAGTACTTC	TRBJ2-5	once	TRBV19	NA
CASSQVAGTGTFQGANVLTF	TGTGCCAGCAGCCAAGTTGCCGGGACAGGGACCTTTCAAGGGGCCAACGTCCTGACTTTC	TRBJ2-6	NA	TRBV25-1	TRBD1
CASSLETATFTDTQYF	TGTGCCAGCAGTTTAGAGACCGCCACCTTCACAGATACGCAGTATTTT	TRBJ2-3	NA	TRBV28	NA
CASRLGFFLAGGPSYEQYF	TGTGCAAGTCGCTTGGGATTTTTTCTAGCGGGGGGGCCCTCCTACGAGCAGTACTTC	TRBJ2-7	NA	TRBV12-2	NA
CQGGFNTEAFF	TGTCAGGGGGGTTTTAACACTGAAGCTTTCTTT	TRBJ1-1	NA	TRBV29-1	TRBD1
CASSLVVGANTGELFF	TGTGCCAGCAGCTTGGTGGTCGGAGCGAACACCGGGGAGCTGTTTTTT	TRBJ2-2	NA	TRBV5-5	NA
CASSRVVWSTDTQYF	TGTGCCAGCAGTCGTGTGGTGTGGAGCACAGATACGCAGTATTTT	TRBJ2-3	NA	TRBV6-2/TRBV6-3	NA
CASSQLTGANQPQHF	TGTGCCAGCAGCCAATTGACAGGGGCAAATCAGCCCCAGCATTTT	TRBJ1-5	NA	TRBV16	TRBD1
CASSLRPTGGSSYEQYF	TGCGCCAGCAGCTTGAGACCTACAGGGGGGAGCTCCTACGAGCAGTACTTC	TRBJ2-7	few	TRBV5-1	TRBD1
CASSVLAAGAEAFF	TGTGCCAGCAGCGTACTCGCAGCTGGGGCTGAAGCTTTCTTT	TRBJ1-1	NA	TRBV9	NA
CASSLASQGNTEAFF	TGTGCCAGCAGCTTGGCCTCACAGGGGAACACTGAAGCTTTCTTT	TRBJ1-1	once	TRBV5-4	NA